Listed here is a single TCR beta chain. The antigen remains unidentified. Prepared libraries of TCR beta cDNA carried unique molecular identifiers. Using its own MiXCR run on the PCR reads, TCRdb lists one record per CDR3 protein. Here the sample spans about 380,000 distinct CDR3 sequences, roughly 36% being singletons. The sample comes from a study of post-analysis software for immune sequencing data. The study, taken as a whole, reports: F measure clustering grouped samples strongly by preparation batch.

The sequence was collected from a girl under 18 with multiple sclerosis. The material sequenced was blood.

The CDR3 is CASSLADPSTDTQYF. CDR3 in DNA: TGCGCCAGCAGCTTGGCGGACCCCAGCACAGATACGCAGTATTTT. The rearrangement joins TRBV5-1 to TRBJ2-3; unclear D gene. Germline assignment: CDR1 SGHRS and CDR2 YFSETQ. This CDR3 contains 15 residues. Trimming cost V 0 bases and J 0 bases, with 8 bases left between them.